This entry is about one TCR beta chain. Its antigen is still unknown. Repertoires were generated with immunoSEQ multiplex PCR, while TCRdb's copy carries only in-frame clones and drops some. This sample has about 25,000 clones, with around 75% found just once. This CDR3 contains 13 residues. The germline CDR1 and CDR2 sequences are LNHNV and YYDKDF (reference sequence). Between the trimmed V and J ends, which lost 1 base and 7 bases, there was a span of 10 bases. The time point was: cycle 4 day 1 (C4D1), after more than five weeks of nivolumab. All patients relapsed after autologous stem cell transplantation, and brentuximab vedotin exposure varied. Thawed PBMCs yielded CD4+ T cells through magnetic negative selection. The entry originates in a study of PD-1 blockade in classical Hodgkin lymphoma. Regarding the study as a whole: At C4D1, TCR diversity had climbed significantly for CD4+ cells, though not for CD8+ cells. Baseline diversity resembling that of newly diagnosed patients was seen in complete responders. Newly diagnosed patients reportedly had lower baseline TCR diversity than healthy donors.

The sequence was collected from a human donor with classical Hodgkin lymphoma. The chain links TRBV15 to TRBJ1-2; maybe TRBD1 (5 bases). The sequences come from CD4+ T cells from blood, collected before the fourth cycle of nivolumab. In DNA, the CDR3 is TGTGCCACCAGCAGAGTGGGAGGGGTTGGCTACACCTTC. Protein sequence: CATSRVGGVGYTF.